The 10 T cell receptor beta chains given below trace back to one sample, sequenced in a study of read filtering for tumor transcriptome and immune sequencing. Molecular barcoded adaptors covering alpha/delta and beta/gamma chains were used on roughly 400 ng RNA. MiXCR, applied by TCRdb to the reads, yields one record per CDR3 protein. Of around 130,000 distinct CDR3 sequences in the sample, 10% to 15% were seen once. The material sequenced was a population of CD138-negative cells sorted from bone marrow. The source of these receptors is a donor at least 40 years old with multiple myeloma.

This rearrangement joins TRBV6-6 to TRBJ2-6, with D tentatively TRBD1 or TRBD2 (5 bases each). The germline V gene has CDR1 MNHNY and CDR2 SVGAGI (reference sequence). The CDR3 runs to 17 residues. V lost 6 bases to trimming and J lost 5 bases, with 20 bases between them. For the CDR3, the DNA is TGTGCCAGCAGGACCGGGACGGAGTCCCGAAGGGCCAACGTCCTGACTTTC. Residues: CASRTGTESRRANVLTF.

This clonotype was detected a few times. A much larger clone lies one base from this, so it may be a read error. V usage is TRBV20-1 and J usage is TRBJ1-1; 7 bases are a match to TRBD1. The V gene's germline CDR1 is DFQATT and CDR2 SNEGSKA (reference sequence). Unmatched junction bases numbered 17, after V lost 6 bases and J lost 10 bases. The CDR3 has 14 residues. The CDR3 DNA reads TGCAGTGCCAAGATGTTGACAGGGCGAACAGGAGCTTTCTTT. Protein sequence: CSAKMLTGRTGAFF.

This clonotype was seen a few times. J is TRBJ2-2 and V is TRBV3-1; D is perhaps TRBD2 (7 bases). Germline V gives CDR1 LGHDT, CDR2 YNNKEL (reference sequence). V was cut by 2 bases and J by 4 bases, with 14 bases left in between. The CDR3 extends over 16 amino acids. CDR3 DNA sequence: TGTGCCAGCAGCCAACCCTGGGAGGGGGGCACCGGGGAGCTGTTTTTT. This codes for CASSQPWEGGTGELFF.

In this sample, this clonotype turned up many times. The chain couples TRBV6-5 to TRBJ2-3; either TRBD1 or TRBD2 may supply D (5 bases each). The ends were cut back, 1 base at V and 9 bases at J, with 14 bases in the middle. The CDR3 has 14 residues. From germline, CDR1 is MNHEY and CDR2 SVGAGI. CDR3 in DNA: TGTGCCAGCAGTTACTTGGTCCGGGACGGAACGCAGTATTTT. It yields the protein CASSYLVRDGTQYF.

The CDR3 DNA sequence: TGTGCCAGCAGTCGAATTACAGGGGGCTTGGAAGCTTTCTTT. It specifies CASSRITGGLEAFF. The rearrangement links TRBV27 to TRBJ1-1; 9 bases match TRBD1. The CDR3 is made up of 14 amino acids. The J segment lost 8 bases and the V segment lost 5 bases, leaving 9 bases of the junction unmatched. Germline-derived CDR1 and CDR2 are MNHEY and SMNVEV (reference sequence).

This clonotype was detected many times. This chain connects TRBV4-2 to TRBJ2-1; 10 bases line up with TRBD2. Germline values: CDR1 LGHNA, CDR2 YNFKEQ. The V segment lost 4 bases and the J segment 5 bases; nucleotides outside the gene matches: 11. The CDR3 is 17 residues long. The CDR3 reads CASSPNNLAGVNNEQFF. The DNA of the CDR3 is TGTGCCAGCAGCCCGAATAACCTAGCGGGGGTAAACAATGAGCAGTTCTTC.

The V gene is TRBV27, the J gene TRBJ2-7; D call uncertain. The V gene's germline CDR1 is MNHEY and CDR2 SMNVEV (reference sequence). Trimming cost V 6 bases and J 3 bases, with 15 bases left between them. CDR3 size: 14 residues. As DNA, the CDR3 is TGTGCCAGCAGCCTCCTCAGGACCAGCTACGAGCAGTACTTC. Translating it yields CASSLLRTSYEQYF.

The chain is built from TRBV29-1 and TRBJ2-5; TRBD1 aligns across 7 bases. Per germline, CDR1 SQVTM and CDR2 ANQGSEA. V lost 4 bases and J lost 7; bases outside the gene matches: 12. The CDR3 extends over 14 amino acids. The CDR3 bases are TGCAGCGTTGGCCCCGGAGGACAGGCCGGGACCCAGTACTTC. Protein sequence: CSVGPGGQAGTQYF.

This clonotype was recorded many times. The V gene is TRBV10-3, the J gene TRBJ2-3; the D is unclear. Germline CDR1 ENHRY, CDR2 SYGVKD. V was trimmed by 0 bases and J by 4 bases, leaving 8 bases between them. The CDR3 is made up of 14 amino acids. The CDR3: CAISESFGADTQYF. CDR3 coding DNA: TGTGCCATCAGTGAGTCTTTTGGCGCAGATACGCAGTATTTT.

The chain carries TRBV20-1 and TRBJ2-3, with 7 bases fitting TRBD1. The CDR3 has 17 residues. J lost 0 bases, V lost 3 bases, and 12 bases had no gene match. Germline lookup yields CDR1 DFQATT and CDR2 SNEGSKA (reference sequence). The CDR3 nucleotides are TGCAGTGCTAGCACTACCCCGGACAGGTGGAGCACAGATACGCAGTATTTT. Its protein product is CSASTTPDRWSTDTQYF.